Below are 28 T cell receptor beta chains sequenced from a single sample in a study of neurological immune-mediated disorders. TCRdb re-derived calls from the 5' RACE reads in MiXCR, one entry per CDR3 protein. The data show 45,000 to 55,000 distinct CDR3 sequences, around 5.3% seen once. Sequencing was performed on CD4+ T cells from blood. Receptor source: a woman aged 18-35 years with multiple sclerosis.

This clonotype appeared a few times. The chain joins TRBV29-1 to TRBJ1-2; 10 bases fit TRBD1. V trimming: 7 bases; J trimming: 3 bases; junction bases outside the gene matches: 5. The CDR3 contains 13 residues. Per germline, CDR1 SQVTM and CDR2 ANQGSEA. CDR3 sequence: CSARTGGDYGYTF. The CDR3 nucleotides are TGCAGCGCCCGGACAGGGGGTGACTATGGCTACACCTTC. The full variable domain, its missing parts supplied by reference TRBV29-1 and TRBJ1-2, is SAVISQKPSRDICQRGTSLTIQCQVDSQVTMMFWYRQQPGQSLTLIATANQGSEATYESGFVIDKFPISRPNLTFSTLTVSNMSPEDSSIYLCSARTGGDYGYTFGSGTRLTVV.

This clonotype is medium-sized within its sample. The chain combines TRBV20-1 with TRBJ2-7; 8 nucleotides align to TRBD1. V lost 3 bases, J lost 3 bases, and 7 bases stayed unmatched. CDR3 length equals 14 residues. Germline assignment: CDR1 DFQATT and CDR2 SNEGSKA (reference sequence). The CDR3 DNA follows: TGCAGTGCTAGCCAGACAGGGGTTAACTACGAGCAGTACTTC. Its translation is CSASQTGVNYEQYF.

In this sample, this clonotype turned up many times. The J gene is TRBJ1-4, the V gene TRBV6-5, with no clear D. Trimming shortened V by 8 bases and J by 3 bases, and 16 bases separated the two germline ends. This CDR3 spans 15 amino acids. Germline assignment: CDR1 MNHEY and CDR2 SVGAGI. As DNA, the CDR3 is TGTGCCAGCTCTCGGGGAAGTCTTGCTAATGAAAAACTGTTTTTT. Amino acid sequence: CASSRGSLANEKLFF.

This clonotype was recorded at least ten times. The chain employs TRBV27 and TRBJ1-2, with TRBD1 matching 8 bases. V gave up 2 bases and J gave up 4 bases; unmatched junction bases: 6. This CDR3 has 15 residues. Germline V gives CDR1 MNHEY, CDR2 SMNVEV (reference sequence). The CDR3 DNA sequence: TGTGCCAGCAGTTTAACCCGGGACAGGAGCTATGGCTACACCTTC. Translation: CASSLTRDRSYGYTF.

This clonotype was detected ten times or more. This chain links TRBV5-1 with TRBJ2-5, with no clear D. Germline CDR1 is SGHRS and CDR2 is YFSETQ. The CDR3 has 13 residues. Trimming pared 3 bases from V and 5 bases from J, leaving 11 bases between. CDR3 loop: CASSSANGETQYF. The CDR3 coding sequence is TGCGCCAGCAGCTCGGCGAATGGGGAGACCCAGTACTTC.

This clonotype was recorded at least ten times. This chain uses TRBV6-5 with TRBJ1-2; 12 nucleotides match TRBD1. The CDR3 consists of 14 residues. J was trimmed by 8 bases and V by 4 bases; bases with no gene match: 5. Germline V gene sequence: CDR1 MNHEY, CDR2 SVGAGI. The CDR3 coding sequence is TGTGCCAGCAGTTCGGGGACAGGGGGCCTAGGCTACACCTTC. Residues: CASSSGTGGLGYTF.

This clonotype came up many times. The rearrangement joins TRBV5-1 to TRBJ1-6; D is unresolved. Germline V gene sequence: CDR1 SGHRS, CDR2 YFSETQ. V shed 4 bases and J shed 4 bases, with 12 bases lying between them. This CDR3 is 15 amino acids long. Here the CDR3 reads CASSSREQYNSPLHF. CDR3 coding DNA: TGCGCCAGCAGCAGCCGGGAACAGTATAATTCACCCCTCCACTTT. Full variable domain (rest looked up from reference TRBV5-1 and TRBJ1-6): KAGVTQTPRYLIKTRGQQVTLSCSPISGHRSVSWYQQTPGQGLQFLFEYFSETQRNKGNFPGRFSGRQFSNSRSEMNVSTLELGDSALYLCASSSREQYNSPLHFGNGTRLTVT.

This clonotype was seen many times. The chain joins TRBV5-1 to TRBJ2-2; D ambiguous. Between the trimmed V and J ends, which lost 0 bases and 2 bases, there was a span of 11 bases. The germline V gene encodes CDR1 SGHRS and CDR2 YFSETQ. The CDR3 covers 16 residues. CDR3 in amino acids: CASSLASRLNTGELFF. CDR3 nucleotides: TGCGCCAGCAGCTTGGCGTCCAGGCTAAACACCGGGGAGCTGTTTTTT.

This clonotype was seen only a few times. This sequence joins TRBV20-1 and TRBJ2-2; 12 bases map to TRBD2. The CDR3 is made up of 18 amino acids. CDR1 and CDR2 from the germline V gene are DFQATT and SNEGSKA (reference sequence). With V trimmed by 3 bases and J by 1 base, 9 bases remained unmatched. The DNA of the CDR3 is TGCAGTGCTAGTCCCCCGACTAGCGGGAGATTGAACACCGGGGAGCTGTTTTTT. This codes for CSASPPTSGRLNTGELFF.

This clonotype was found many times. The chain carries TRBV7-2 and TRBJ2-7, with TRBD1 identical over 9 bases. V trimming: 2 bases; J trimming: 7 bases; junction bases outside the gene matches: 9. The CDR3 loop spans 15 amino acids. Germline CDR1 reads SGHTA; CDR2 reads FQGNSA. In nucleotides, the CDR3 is TGTGCCAGCAGCTTAACCTCGGACAGGGGTTATGAGCAGTACTTC. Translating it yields CASSLTSDRGYEQYF.

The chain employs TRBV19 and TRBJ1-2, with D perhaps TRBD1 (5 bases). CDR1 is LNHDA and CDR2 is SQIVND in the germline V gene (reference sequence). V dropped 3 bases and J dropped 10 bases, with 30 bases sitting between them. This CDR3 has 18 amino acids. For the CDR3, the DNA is TGTGCCAGTAGTATTCTCAGGGACTCAGGTCTTCCCGAGAGGGACTACACCTTC. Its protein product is CASSILRDSGLPERDYTF.

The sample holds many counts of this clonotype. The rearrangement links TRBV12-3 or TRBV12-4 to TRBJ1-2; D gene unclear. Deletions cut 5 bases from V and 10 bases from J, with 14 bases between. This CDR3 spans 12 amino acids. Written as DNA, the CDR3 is TGTGCCAGCAGTCCACGCCGGGGTAACTACACCTTC. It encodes CASSPRRGNYTF.

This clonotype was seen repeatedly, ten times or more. Here the CDR3 DNA reads TGTGCCAGCAGCCAAGCATGGCAGGGGCGCCTGCAGTACGTC. Its translation is CASSQAWQGRLQYV. This rearrangement joins TRBV11-2 to TRBJ2-7; tentatively, D is TRBD1 (6 bases). Deletions cut 5 bases from V and 9 bases from J, with 20 bases between. Germline V lookup: CDR1 SGHAT, CDR2 FQNNGV. CDR3 size: 14 residues.

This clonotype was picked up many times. The CDR3 coding sequence is TGTGCCAGCAGCCACCTGAGGAGCGCCTCGGAGATCGGCGAGCAGTACGTC. It specifies CASSHLRSASEIGEQYV. The chain couples TRBV14 to TRBJ2-7; no clear D gene. Germline-derived CDR1 and CDR2 are SGHDN and FVKESK. Trimming shortened V by 3 bases and J by 6 bases, and 24 bases separated the two germline ends. The CDR3 runs 17 residues.

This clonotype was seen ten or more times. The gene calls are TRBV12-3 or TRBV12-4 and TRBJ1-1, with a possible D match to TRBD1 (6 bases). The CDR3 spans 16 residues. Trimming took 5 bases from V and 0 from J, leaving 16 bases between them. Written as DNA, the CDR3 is TGTGCCAGCAGTCCGCCCACAGGGTTCATGAACACTGAAGCTTTCTTT. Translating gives CASSPPTGFMNTEAFF.

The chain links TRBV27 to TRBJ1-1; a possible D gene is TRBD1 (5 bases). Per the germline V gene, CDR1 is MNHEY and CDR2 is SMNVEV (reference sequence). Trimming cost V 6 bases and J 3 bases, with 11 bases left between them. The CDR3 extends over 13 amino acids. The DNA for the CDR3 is TGTGCCAGCAGCTCCCCAGGGCACACTGAAGCTTTCTTT. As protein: CASSSPGHTEAFF.

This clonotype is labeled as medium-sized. CDR3: CASTTTGATGELFF. CDR3 nucleotides: TGTGCCAGCACCACGACAGGAGCCACCGGGGAGCTGTTTTTT. The rearrangement links TRBV28 to TRBJ2-2, with a weak D call TRBD1 (6 bases). V dropped 7 bases and J dropped 4 bases, with 13 bases sitting between them. CDR1 and CDR2 (germline): MDHEN, SYDVKM. This CDR3 is 14 amino acids long.

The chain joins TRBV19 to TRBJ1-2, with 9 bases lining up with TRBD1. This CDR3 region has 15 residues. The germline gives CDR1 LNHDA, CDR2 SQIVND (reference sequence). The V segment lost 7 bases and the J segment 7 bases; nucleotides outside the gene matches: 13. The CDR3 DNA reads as TGTGCCAGTAACCGCCCGGACAGGGGTCTTTTTGGCTACACCTTC. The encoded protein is CASNRPDRGLFGYTF.

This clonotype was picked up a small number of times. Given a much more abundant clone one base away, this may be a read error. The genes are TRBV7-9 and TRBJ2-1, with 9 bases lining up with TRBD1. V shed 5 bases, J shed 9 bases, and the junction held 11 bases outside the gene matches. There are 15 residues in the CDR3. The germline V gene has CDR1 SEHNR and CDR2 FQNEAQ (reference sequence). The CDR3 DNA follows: TGTGCCAGCAGCCAGCAGGGACAGGGTGCTATTGAGCAGTTCTTC. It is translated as CASSQQGQGAIEQFF.

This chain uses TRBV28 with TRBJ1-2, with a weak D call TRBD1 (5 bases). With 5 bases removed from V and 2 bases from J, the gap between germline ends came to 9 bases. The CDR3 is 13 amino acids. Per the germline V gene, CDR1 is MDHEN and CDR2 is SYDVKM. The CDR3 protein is CASSATENYGYTF. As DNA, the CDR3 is TGTGCCAGCAGTGCGACAGAGAACTATGGCTACACCTTC.

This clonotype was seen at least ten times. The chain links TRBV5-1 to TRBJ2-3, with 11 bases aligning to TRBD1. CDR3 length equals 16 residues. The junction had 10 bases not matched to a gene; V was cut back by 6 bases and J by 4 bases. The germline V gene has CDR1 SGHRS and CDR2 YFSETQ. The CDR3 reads CASTAQRDRGSDTQYF. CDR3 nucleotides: TGCGCCAGCACCGCCCAAAGGGACAGGGGGTCAGATACGCAGTATTTT.

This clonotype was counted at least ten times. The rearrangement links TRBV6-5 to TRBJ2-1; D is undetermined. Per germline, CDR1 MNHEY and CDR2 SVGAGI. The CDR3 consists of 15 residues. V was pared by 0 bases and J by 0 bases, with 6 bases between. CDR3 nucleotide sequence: TGTGCCAGCAGTTACTCCCTGAGCTCCTACAATGAGCAGTTCTTC. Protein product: CASSYSLSSYNEQFF.

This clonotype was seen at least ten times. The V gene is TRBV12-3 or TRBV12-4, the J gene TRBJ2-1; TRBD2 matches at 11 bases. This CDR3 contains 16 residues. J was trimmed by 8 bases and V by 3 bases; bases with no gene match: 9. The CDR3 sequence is CASSFPTSGGNDEQFF. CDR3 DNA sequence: TGTGCCAGCAGTTTCCCTACTAGCGGGGGTAATGATGAGCAGTTCTTC.

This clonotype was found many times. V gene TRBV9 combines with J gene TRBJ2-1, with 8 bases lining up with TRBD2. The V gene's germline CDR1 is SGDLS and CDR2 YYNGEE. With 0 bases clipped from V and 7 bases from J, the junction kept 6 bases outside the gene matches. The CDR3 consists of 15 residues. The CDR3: CASSVAGGQRNEQFF. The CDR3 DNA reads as TGTGCCAGCAGCGTAGCGGGGGGGCAAAGGAATGAGCAGTTCTTC.

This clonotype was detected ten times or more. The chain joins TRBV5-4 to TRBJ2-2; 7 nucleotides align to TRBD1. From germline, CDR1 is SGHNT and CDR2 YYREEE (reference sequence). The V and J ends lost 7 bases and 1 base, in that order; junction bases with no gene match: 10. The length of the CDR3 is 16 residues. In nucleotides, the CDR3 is TGTGCCAGCTCCCGGGGACAGCGCCAGAACACCGGGGAGCTGTTTTTT. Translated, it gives CASSRGQRQNTGELFF.

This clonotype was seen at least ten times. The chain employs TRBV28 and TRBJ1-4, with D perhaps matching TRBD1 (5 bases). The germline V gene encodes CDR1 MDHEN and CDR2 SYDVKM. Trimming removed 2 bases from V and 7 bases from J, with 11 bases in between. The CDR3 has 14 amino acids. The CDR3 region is CASSLPRDVEKLFF. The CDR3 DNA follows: TGTGCCAGCAGTTTACCCCGGGACGTTGAAAAACTGTTTTTT.

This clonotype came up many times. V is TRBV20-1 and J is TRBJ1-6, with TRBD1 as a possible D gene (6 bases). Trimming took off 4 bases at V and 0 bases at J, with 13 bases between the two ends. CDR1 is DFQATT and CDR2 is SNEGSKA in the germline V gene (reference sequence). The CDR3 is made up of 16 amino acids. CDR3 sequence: CSATRTASSYNSPLHF. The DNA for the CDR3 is TGCAGTGCTACAAGGACAGCGAGCTCCTATAATTCACCCCTCCACTTT.

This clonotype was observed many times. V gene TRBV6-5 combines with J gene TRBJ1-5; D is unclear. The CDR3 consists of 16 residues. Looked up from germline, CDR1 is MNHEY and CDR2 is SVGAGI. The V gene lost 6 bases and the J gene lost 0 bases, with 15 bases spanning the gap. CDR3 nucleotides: TGTGCCAGCAGCCCTGTTAAGGGATTTAGCAATCAGCCCCAGCATTTT. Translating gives CASSPVKGFSNQPQHF.